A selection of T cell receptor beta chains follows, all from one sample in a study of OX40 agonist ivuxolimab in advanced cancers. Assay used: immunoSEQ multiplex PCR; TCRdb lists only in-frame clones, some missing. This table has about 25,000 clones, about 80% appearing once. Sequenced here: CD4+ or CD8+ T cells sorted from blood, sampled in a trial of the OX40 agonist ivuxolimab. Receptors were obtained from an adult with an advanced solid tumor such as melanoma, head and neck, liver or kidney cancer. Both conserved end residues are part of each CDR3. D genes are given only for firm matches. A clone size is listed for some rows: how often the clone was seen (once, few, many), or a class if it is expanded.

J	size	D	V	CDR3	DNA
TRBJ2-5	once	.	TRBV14	CASSQGLGETQYF	TGTGCCAGCAGCCAAGGGTTGGGGGAGACCCAGTACTTC
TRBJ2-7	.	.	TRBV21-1	CASSPRDRGPYEQYF	TGTGCCAGCAGTCCTCGAGACAGGGGGCCTTACGAGCAGTACTTC
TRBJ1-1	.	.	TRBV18	CASSPTGPTEAFF	TGTGCCAGCTCACCAACAGGTCCCACTGAAGCTTTCTTT
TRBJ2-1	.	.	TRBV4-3	CASSQDGDTYNEQFF	TGCGCCAGCAGCCAAGATGGCGACACCTACAATGAGCAGTTCTTC
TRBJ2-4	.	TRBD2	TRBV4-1	CASSQRLAGAAKNIQYF	TGCGCCAGCAGCCAGAGACTAGCGGGGGCCGCCAAAAACATTCAGTACTTC
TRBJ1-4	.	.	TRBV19	CASRGGSTNEKLFF	TGTGCCAGTAGGGGCGGATCAACTAATGAAAAACTGTTTTTT
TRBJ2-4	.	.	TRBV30	CAWDRGLAKNIQYF	TGTGCCTGGGACCGAGGGCTAGCCAAAAACATTCAGTACTTC
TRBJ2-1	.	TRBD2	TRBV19	CASSTLAGGSWNEQFF	TGTGCCAGTAGTACTCTAGCGGGAGGATCGTGGAATGAGCAGTTCTTC
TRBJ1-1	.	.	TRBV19	CASRQASFVAEAFF	TGTGCCAGTAGGCAGGCGTCCTTTGTTGCTGAAGCTTTCTTT
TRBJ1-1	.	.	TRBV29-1	CSVVGASEAFF	TGCAGCGTTGTGGGGGCTTCTGAAGCTTTCTTT
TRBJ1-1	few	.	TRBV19	CASSGGSTHPGTEAFF	TGTGCCAGTAGTGGGGGCAGCACCCACCCAGGGACTGAAGCTTTCTTT
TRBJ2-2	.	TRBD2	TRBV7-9	CASSFLAGGPGGELFF	TGTGCCAGCAGCTTCCTAGCGGGGGGTCCTGGCGGGGAGCTGTTTTTT
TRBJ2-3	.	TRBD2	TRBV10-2	CASRLAGSTDTQYF	TGCGCCAGCCGACTAGCGGGCAGCACAGATACGCAGTATTTT
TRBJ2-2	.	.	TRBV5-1	CASSYHVPTGENTGELFF	TGCGCCAGCAGCTATCATGTCCCGACGGGCGAGAACACCGGGGAGCTGTTTTTT
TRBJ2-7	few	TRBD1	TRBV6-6	CAASGQRPYEQYF	TGTGCCGCCTCGGGACAGAGACCCTACGAGCAGTACTTC
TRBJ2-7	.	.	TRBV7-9	CASSLFGGFDEQYF	TGTGCCAGCAGCTTATTCGGGGGATTTGACGAGCAGTACTTC
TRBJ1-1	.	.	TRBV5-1	CASRAWGDTEAFF	TGCGCCAGCAGAGCTTGGGGGGACACTGAAGCTTTCTTT
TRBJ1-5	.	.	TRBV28	CASSGGTAEPQHF	TGTGCCAGCAGTGGTGGGACCGCCGAGCCCCAGCATTTT
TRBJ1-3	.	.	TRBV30	CAWTKGGSGNTIYF	TGTGCCTGGACTAAGGGGGGAAGTGGAAACACCATATATTTT
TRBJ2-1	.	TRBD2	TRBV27	CASSLWSGGRYNEQFF	TGTGCCAGCAGCCTCTGGAGCGGGGGGAGATACAATGAGCAGTTCTTC
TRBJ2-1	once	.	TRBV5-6	CASSLSLAFEQFF	TGTGCCAGCAGCTTGTCCCTAGCCTTTGAGCAGTTCTTC
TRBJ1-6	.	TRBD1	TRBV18	CASSPYGTGRNSPLHF	TGTGCCAGCTCACCCTACGGGACAGGGAGAAATTCACCCCTCCACTTT
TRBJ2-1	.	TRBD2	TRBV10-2	CASSDPLAGGTNEQFF	TGCGCCAGCAGTGATCCCCTAGCGGGAGGTACGAATGAGCAGTTCTTC
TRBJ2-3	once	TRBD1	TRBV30	CASTAQRGQRATDTQYF	TGTGCCTCGACGGCACAGAGGGGACAGAGAGCCACAGATACGCAGTATTTT
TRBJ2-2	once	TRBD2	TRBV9	CASSVVISDFGTRNTGELFF	TGTGCCAGCAGCGTAGTAATTTCGGATTTCGGGACTAGGAACACCGGGGAGCTGTTTTTT
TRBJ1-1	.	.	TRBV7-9	CASSLGAGNTEAFF	TGTGCCAGCAGCTTAGGGGCTGGAAACACTGAAGCTTTCTTT
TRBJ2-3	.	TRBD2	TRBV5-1	CASSRASGGITDTQYF	TGCGCCAGCAGCAGAGCTAGCGGGGGGATCACAGATACGCAGTATTTT
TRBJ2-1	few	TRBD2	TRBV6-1	CASSESGLAGGPNEQFF	TGTGCCAGCAGTGAATCGGGCCTAGCGGGAGGCCCCAATGAGCAGTTCTTC
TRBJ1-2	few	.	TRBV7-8	CASSHNQGDGYTF	TGTGCCAGCAGCCACAACCAAGGCGATGGCTACACCTTC
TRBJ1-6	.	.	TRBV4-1	CASSHLRVRSLNSPLHF	TGCGCCAGCAGCCACCTCCGAGTCAGGAGCTTAAATTCACCCCTCCACTTT
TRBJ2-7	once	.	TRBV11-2	CASSLLKGAGEQYF	TGTGCCAGCAGCTTACTCAAAGGGGCGGGGGAGCAGTACTTC
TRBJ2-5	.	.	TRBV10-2	CASSETTAPGQETQYF	TGCGCCAGCAGTGAGACGACAGCTCCAGGCCAAGAGACCCAGTACTTC
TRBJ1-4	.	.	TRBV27	CASSLSVNNEKLFF	TGTGCCAGCAGTTTATCCGTGAATAATGAAAAACTGTTTTTT
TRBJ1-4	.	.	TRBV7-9	CASSREGYSEKLFF	TGTGCCAGCAGTAGAGAGGGATATTCTGAAAAACTGTTTTTT
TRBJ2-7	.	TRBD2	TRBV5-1	CASGRTGGGEYEQYF	TGCGCCAGCGGCCGTACTGGCGGGGGGGAATACGAGCAGTACTTC
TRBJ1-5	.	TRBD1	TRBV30	CAWSVQGDQPQHF	TGTGCCTGGAGTGTGCAGGGGGATCAGCCCCAGCATTTT
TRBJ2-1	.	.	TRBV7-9	CASSLGRSYNEQFF	TGTGCCAGCAGCTTAGGGAGGTCCTACAATGAGCAGTTCTTC
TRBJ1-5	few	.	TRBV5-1	CASSLGTVSNQPQHF	TGCGCCAGCAGCTTGGGGACGGTTAGCAATCAGCCCCAGCATTTT